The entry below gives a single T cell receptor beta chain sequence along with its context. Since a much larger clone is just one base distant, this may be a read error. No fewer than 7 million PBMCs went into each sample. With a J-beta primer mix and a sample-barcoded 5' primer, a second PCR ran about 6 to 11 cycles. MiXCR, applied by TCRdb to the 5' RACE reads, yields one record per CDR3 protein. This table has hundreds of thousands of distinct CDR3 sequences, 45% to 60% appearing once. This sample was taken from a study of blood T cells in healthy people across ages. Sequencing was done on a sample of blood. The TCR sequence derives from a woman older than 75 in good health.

CDR3 sequence (DNA): TGTGCCAGCAGCGTAAACGGCCCCGGAGTGCCAGATACGCAGTATTTT. Translated: CASSVNGPGVPDTQYF. V is TRBV6-5 and J is TRBJ2-3; the D is unclear. V lost 6 bases to trimming and J lost 4 bases, with 20 bases between them. The CDR3 sequence is 16 residues long. Per germline, CDR1 MNHEY and CDR2 SVGAGI.